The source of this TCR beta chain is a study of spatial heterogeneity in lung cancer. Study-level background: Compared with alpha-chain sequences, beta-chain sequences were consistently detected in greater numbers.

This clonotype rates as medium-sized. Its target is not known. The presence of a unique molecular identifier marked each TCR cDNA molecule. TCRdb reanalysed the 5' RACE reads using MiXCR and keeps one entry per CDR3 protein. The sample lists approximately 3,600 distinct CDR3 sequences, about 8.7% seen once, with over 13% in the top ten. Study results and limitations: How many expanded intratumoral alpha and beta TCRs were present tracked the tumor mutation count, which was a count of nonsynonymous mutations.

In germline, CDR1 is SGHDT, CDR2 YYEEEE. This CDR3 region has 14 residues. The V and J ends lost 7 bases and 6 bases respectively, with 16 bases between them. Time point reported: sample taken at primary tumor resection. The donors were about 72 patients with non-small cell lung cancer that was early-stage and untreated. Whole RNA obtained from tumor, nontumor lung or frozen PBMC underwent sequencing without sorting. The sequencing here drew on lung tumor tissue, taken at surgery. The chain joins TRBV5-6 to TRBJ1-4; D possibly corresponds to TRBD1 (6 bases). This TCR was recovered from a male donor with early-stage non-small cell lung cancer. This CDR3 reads CASRGQKGDEKLFF. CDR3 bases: TGTGCCAGCCGGGGGCAGAAGGGGGATGAAAAACTGTTTTTT.